This entry lists 21 T cell receptor beta chains sequenced from one sample in a study of blood T cells in healthy people across ages. PCR was performed a second time for about 7 to 11 cycles using a sample-barcoded 5' primer and a J-beta primer mix. A single record per CDR3 protein comes from TCRdb applying MiXCR to the 5' RACE reads. This repertoire shows 1,500,000 or so distinct CDR3 sequences, around 40% found once; its top ten account for about 3.8%. Sequencing input: blood. Receptors were obtained from a woman younger than 35 in good health.

This clonotype was found a few times. The gene calls are TRBV7-2 and TRBJ2-5; D is unclear. This CDR3 has 15 residues. Germline loops: CDR1 SGHTA, CDR2 FQGNSA. The germline V and J ends were trimmed by 2 bases and 2 bases, with 12 bases remaining between them. As DNA, the CDR3 is TGTGCCAGCAGCTTACCGTTATTTCTGCAAGAGACCCAGTACTTC. Protein sequence: CASSLPLFLQETQYF.

CDR3 coding DNA: TGTGCCAGCACCGGGGCTTTGTCAGGCAATAGCAATCAGCCCCAGCATTTT. Its protein product is CASTGALSGNSNQPQHF. The rearrangement uses TRBV6-2 or TRBV6-3 and TRBJ1-5, with D perhaps TRBD1 (5 bases). The CDR3 runs to 17 residues. With 7 bases removed from V and 0 bases from J, the gap between germline ends came to 19 bases. In germline, CDR1 is MNHEY, CDR2 SVGEGT.

This clonotype was counted between two and nine times. V and J are TRBV6-1 and TRBJ2-7; the D gene is possibly TRBD2 (5 bases). V dropped 4 bases and J dropped 2 bases, with 12 bases sitting between them. Germline lookup yields CDR1 MNHNS and CDR2 SASEGT. This CDR3 has 14 residues. In DNA, the CDR3 is TGTGCCAGCAGTGGTAAAGGGAGAACCTACGAGCAGTACTTC. This sequence encodes CASSGKGRTYEQYF.

This clonotype was seen only once. The chain carries TRBV9 and TRBJ2-7, with TRBD2 matching 8 bases. From germline, CDR1 is SGDLS and CDR2 YYNGEE. Trimming took 2 bases from V and 4 from J; bases not matched to a gene: 11. The CDR3 contains 16 residues. CDR3 sequence reads: CASSVPPSGGPYEQYF. Here the CDR3 DNA reads TGTGCCAGCAGCGTTCCCCCAAGCGGGGGACCTTACGAGCAGTACTTC.

The V and J genes are TRBV30 and TRBJ1-5; D is unclear. The germline gives CDR1 GTSNPN, CDR2 SVGIG (reference sequence). Trimming stripped 2 bases from V and 2 bases from J, with 10 bases between. This CDR3 spans 14 amino acids. CDR3 in amino acids: CAWSTNGGNQPQHF. The CDR3 nucleotides are TGTGCCTGGAGTACCAATGGGGGCAATCAGCCCCAGCATTTT.

The chain uses TRBV7-2 and TRBJ2-1; D is unresolved. The CDR3 contains 14 residues. Trimming removed 5 bases from V and 6 bases from J, with 14 bases in between. Germline V gene lookup returns CDR1 SGHTA and CDR2 FQGNSA. The CDR3 here is CASSTQILPNEQFF. The CDR3 region has the DNA TGTGCCAGCAGCACCCAGATTTTGCCCAATGAGCAGTTCTTC.

This clonotype turned up a few times. V is TRBV9 and J is TRBJ2-1; D is unclear. The germline V and J ends were trimmed by 3 bases and 4 bases, with 8 bases remaining between them. Germline CDR1 reads SGDLS; CDR2 reads YYNGEE. The CDR3 totals 13 residues. The CDR3: CASSAPRYNEQFF. The CDR3 nucleotides read TGTGCCAGCAGCGCGCCCCGGTACAATGAGCAGTTCTTC.

The V call is TRBV20-1, the J call TRBJ2-7, with D possibly being TRBD1 (5 bases). CDR3 length: 16 amino acids. CDR1 is DFQATT and CDR2 is SNEGSKA in the germline V gene (reference sequence). V was trimmed by 0 bases and J by 4 bases, leaving 19 bases between them. CDR3: CSARDYDRGLVYEQYF. CDR3 coding DNA: TGCAGTGCTAGAGATTATGACAGAGGCTTAGTATACGAGCAGTACTTC.

On this clonotype itself: An end of the junction does not agree with germline; a read error may underlie this. This chain links TRBV5-5 with TRBJ2-4; 9 positions agree with TRBD1. The V gene's germline CDR1 is SGHKS and CDR2 YYEKEE (reference sequence). The CDR3 spans 12 residues. In nucleotides, the CDR3 is TGTGCCAGCAGCTTCCGGGACAGGGACAAGCACTTC. Residues: CASSFRDRDKHF.

This clonotype has only a few counts. The chain links TRBV12-3 or TRBV12-4 to TRBJ2-2; 7 positions match TRBD2. The junction had 5 bases not matched to a gene; V was cut back by 3 bases and J by 4 bases. CDR3 length: 15 residues. As DNA, the CDR3 is TGTGCCAGCAGTTTGGGCGGGAGTAGCACCGGGGAGCTGTTTTTT. Its translation is CASSLGGSSTGELFF.

This clonotype has a handful of counts. This chain connects TRBV3-1 to TRBJ1-4; TRBD1 is a possible D gene (5 bases). This CDR3 contains 15 residues. The V gene's germline CDR1 is LGHDT and CDR2 YNNKEL (reference sequence). Trimming stripped 5 bases from V and 0 bases from J, with 10 bases between. In DNA, the CDR3 is TGTGCCAGCAGCAGGGGACCGACAACTAATGAAAAACTGTTTTTT. Its translation is CASSRGPTTNEKLFF.

The J gene is TRBJ1-1, the V gene TRBV18, with D possibly matching TRBD1 (6 bases). The V and J ends lost 5 bases and 5 bases respectively, with 18 bases between them. From germline, CDR1 is KGHSH and CDR2 LQKENI. The CDR3 consists of 15 residues. The CDR3 loop reads CASSSRDKGGTEAFF. Written as DNA, the CDR3 is TGTGCCAGCTCAAGCCGGGACAAGGGGGGGACTGAAGCTTTCTTT.

The V and J genes are TRBV7-9 and TRBJ2-1, with D perhaps matching TRBD1 or TRBD2 (5 bases each). The germline CDR1 and CDR2 sequences are SEHNR and FQNEAQ (reference sequence). V lost 5 bases and J 0 bases, leaving 14 bases between the germline ends. The CDR3 contains 16 residues. CDR3 amino acids: CASSTWGFSSYNEQFF. The DNA for the CDR3 is TGTGCCAGCAGCACCTGGGGGTTTAGCTCCTACAATGAGCAGTTCTTC.

A note on this clonotype: A much larger clonotype is one base distant, so this may be a read error. The chain combines TRBV4-3 with TRBJ2-3; 11 bases map to TRBD2. The V gene's germline CDR1 is LGHNA and CDR2 YSLEER. The CDR3 runs to 15 residues. CDR3 in DNA: TGCGCCAGCAGCCAAAGACTAGCGGGGACAGATGCGCAGTATTTT. It is translated as CASSQRLAGTDAQYF.

This clonotype was observed a handful of times. This chain connects TRBV27 to TRBJ2-1; weak D call: TRBD2 (5 bases). The V and J ends lost 5 bases and 11 bases respectively, with 16 bases between them. The CDR3 contains 13 residues. Germline CDR1 MNHEY, CDR2 SMNVEV (reference sequence). CDR3 sequence (DNA): TGTGCCAGCAGTACTTATTCCCCGGGGAAGCAGTTCTTC. Translation: CASSTYSPGKQFF.

The chain has TRBV10-3 and TRBJ2-1, with D possibly TRBD2 on 5 matching bases. The V gene's germline CDR1 is ENHRY and CDR2 SYGVKD. CDR3 length: 14 residues. The V gene lost 2 bases and the J gene lost 6 bases, with 11 bases spanning the gap. CDR3 loop: CAISERTAPNEQFF. DNA for the CDR3: TGTGCCATCAGTGAGCGGACTGCCCCCAATGAGCAGTTCTTC.

The chain is built from TRBV28 and TRBJ2-7, with TRBD2 matching over 7 bases. The CDR3 runs to 15 residues. Germline V lookup: CDR1 MDHEN, CDR2 SYDVKM. Unmatched junction bases numbered 14, after V lost 8 bases and J lost 4 bases. The CDR3 region has the DNA TGTGCCAGCGGCCTTTGGGAGGGACCGCCTTACGAGCAGTACTTC. Protein product: CASGLWEGPPYEQYF.

This clonotype was seen a handful of times. V usage is TRBV6-5 and J usage is TRBJ2-7; D is perhaps TRBD1 or TRBD2 (5 bases each). CDR1 is MNHEY, CDR2 SVGAGI, per germline. This CDR3 is 14 amino acids long. Trimming took off 5 bases at V and 7 bases at J, with 18 bases between the two ends. The CDR3 DNA reads TGTGCCAGCAGTACCCCTTTGAGGGGTTATGAGCAGTACTTC. Its protein product is CASSTPLRGYEQYF.

V is TRBV4-1 and J is TRBJ2-1; 8 bases agree with TRBD1. This CDR3 is built from 14 residues. The V gene's germline CDR1 is MGHRA and CDR2 YSYEKL. Germline trimming cut 3 bases from V and 7 bases from J; bases unmatched to any gene: 5. CDR3 in DNA: TGCGCCAGCAGCCACCGGACAGGGAGGAATGAGCAGTTCTTC. Its translation is CASSHRTGRNEQFF.

This clonotype was counted a few times. The gene calls are TRBV10-2 and TRBJ2-7; TRBD1 agrees at 7 bases. The CDR3 length is 16 residues. Germline V gene sequence: CDR1 WSHSY, CDR2 SAAADI. With V trimmed by 0 bases and J by 5 bases, 10 bases remained unmatched. In DNA, the CDR3 is TGCGCCAGCAGTGAGTCGCTTACTAACAGGGGCGACGAGCAGTACTTC. Protein: CASSESLTNRGDEQYF.

The chain employs TRBV18 and TRBJ2-1, with D unclear. With 2 bases removed from V and 6 bases from J, the gap between germline ends came to 11 bases. CDR3 length equals 14 residues. Germline values: CDR1 KGHSH, CDR2 LQKENI. The DNA for the CDR3 is TGTGCCAGCTCACCAGGGTTGTTTGTCAATGAGCAGTTCTTC. Protein product: CASSPGLFVNEQFF.